One sample yielded the 2 T cell receptor beta chains listed below, sequenced in a study of OX40 agonist ivuxolimab in advanced cancers. Profiled with immunoSEQ multiplex PCR; TCRdb holds only in-frame clones, not every one. The profile covers some 83,000 clones, with about 94% appearing a single time and 6.2% taken by the ten largest. Here the sequenced sample was CD4+ or CD8+ T cells sorted from blood, taken in a trial of the OX40 agonist ivuxolimab. The receptors shown here come from an adult with an advanced solid tumor such as melanoma, head and neck, liver or kidney cancer.

CDR3 in DNA: TGTGCCAGCAGCTTAAGGGGCGGCGGCGTGATAGGAGGGATTTACGAGCAGTACTTC. This sequence encodes CASSLRGGGVIGGIYEQYF. The chain employs TRBV7-2 and TRBJ2-7, with a possible D match to TRBD2 (6 bases). Germline assignment: CDR1 SGHTA and CDR2 FQGNSA. Trimming took off 2 bases at V and 4 bases at J, with 27 bases between the two ends. The CDR3 is made up of 19 amino acids. The full variable domain, its missing parts supplied by reference TRBV7-2 and TRBJ2-7, is GAGVSQSPSNKVTEKGKDVELRCDPISGHTALYWYRQSLGQGLEFLIYFQGNSAPDKSGLPSDRFSAERTGGSVSTLTIQRTQQEDSAVYLCASSLRGGGVIGGIYEQYFGPGTRLTVT.

This clone has just one count. The chain is built from TRBV25-1 and TRBJ2-6, with 7 bases aligning to TRBD1. With 4 bases clipped from V and 0 bases from J, the junction kept 9 bases outside the gene matches. The CDR3 extends over 18 amino acids. Germline CDR1 MGHDK, CDR2 SYGVNS. The CDR3 is CASSGSTGNPSGANVLTF. The CDR3 coding sequence is TGTGCCAGCAGTGGCTCGACAGGGAATCCCTCTGGGGCCAACGTCCTGACTTTC.